The next 28 T cell receptor beta chains were all read from a single sample in a study of CXCR3-negative and CXCR3-positive naive CD8 T cells (dated by TCRdb to 2018 to 2020). For sequencing, a NextSeq 550 was employed. The Human TCR Profiling Kit (MiLaboratory) was used to make UMI-labeled 5' RACE TRB cDNA libraries. Through TCRdb reprocessing, the reads give one entry per CDR3 protein sequence; DNA is omitted. The table for this sample records approximately 88,000 distinct CDR3 sequences. About 1.5% of the sample goes to the ten largest clones. The material sequenced was naive CXCR3- CD8+ T cells from blood. This sample's cell subset or site label indicates: CD45RO-CCR7+CD27+CD95- naive CD8+ T cells lacking CXCR3 (TNR3-). The receptors come from a human donor in good health. Some clones in this sample may be carry-over from other donors' samples.

The chain uses TRBV2 and TRBJ2-5; the D call from TCRdb, TRBD1, cannot be confirmed without DNA. This CDR3 spans 14 amino acids. Germline CDR1 reads SNHLY; CDR2 reads FYNNEI. This CDR3 is CASSVWPGKETQYF. The full variable domain, its missing parts supplied by reference TRBV2 and TRBJ2-5, is EPEVTQTPSHQVTQMGQEVILRCVPISNHLYFYWYRQILGQKVEFLVSFYNNEISEKSEIFDDQFSVERPDGSNFTLKIRSTKLEDSAMYFCASSVWPGKETQYFGPGTRLLVL.

The chain carries TRBV15 and TRBJ2-2; TCRdb indicates TRBD2, and absent DNA this call remains unverified. Germline values: CDR1 LNHNV, CDR2 YYDKDF (reference sequence). This CDR3 region has 15 residues. The CDR3 region is CATFPGPANTGELFF.

The chain recombines TRBV4-3 with TRBJ2-7. This CDR3 spans 14 amino acids. CDR1 and CDR2 (germline): LGHNA, YSLEER. CDR3 residues: CASSQGGTTGEQYF.

The chain employs TRBV14 and TRBJ2-1; TCRdb's assignment of TRBD1 cannot be checked, as there is no DNA. CDR1 and CDR2 from the germline V gene are SGHDN and FVKESK. CDR3 length: 15 residues. CDR3 in amino acids: CASSPRTGDYNEQFF. Full variable domain (outside the CDR3, taken from reference TRBV14 and TRBJ2-1): EAGVTQFPSHSVIEKGQTVTLRCDPISGHDNLYWYRRVMGKEIKFLLHFVKESKQDESGMPNNRFLAERTGGTYSTLKVQPAELEDSGVYFCASSPRTGDYNEQFFGPGTRLTVL.

The rearrangement joins TRBV14 to TRBJ1-1; the D call of TRBD1 rests on TCRdb alone, since no DNA is present to check it. The CDR3 contains 18 residues. The V gene's germline CDR1 is SGHDN and CDR2 FVKESK. The CDR3 sequence: CASSQVGGAGPSNTEAFF.

The chain uses TRBV7-2 and TRBJ1-5. Germline lookup yields CDR1 SGHTA and CDR2 FQGNSA. The CDR3 extends over 15 amino acids. The CDR3 here is CASSLDTGLGQPQHF.

The genes are TRBV14 and TRBJ1-6; TCRdb designates TRBD1, a call that cannot be tested without DNA. Germline values: CDR1 SGHDN, CDR2 FVKESK. This CDR3 is 14 amino acids long. The CDR3 sequence is CASSQRGDFSPLHF.

This sequence joins TRBV7-8 and TRBJ2-1; TCRdb selects TRBD2, and the lack of DNA leaves this call unchecked. Germline V lookup: CDR1 SGHVS, CDR2 FQNEAQ. The CDR3 length is 16 residues. This chain's CDR3 is CASSLIAGGDGNEQFF.

The chain couples TRBV29-1 to TRBJ2-2; TCRdb outputs TRBD2, but without DNA this stays unchecked. CDR1 and CDR2 from the germline V gene are SQVTM and ANQGSEA. The CDR3 is 13 residues long. The CDR3 region is CSVRGGNTGELFF.

The chain uses TRBV7-6 and TRBJ1-6. Germline V CDR1 and CDR2: SGHVS, FNYEAQ. CDR3 length: 17 amino acids. The CDR3: CASSPQWGDKLNSPLHF.

The V and J genes are TRBV29-1 and TRBJ2-1. Germline V gene sequence: CDR1 SQVTM, CDR2 ANQGSEA. The CDR3 extends over 12 amino acids. The CDR3 loop is CSVEEVGNEQFF.

The chain combines TRBV3-1 with TRBJ2-1; TCRdb picks TRBD1, but there is no DNA to check that call. The germline gives CDR1 LGHDT, CDR2 YNNKEL (reference sequence). This CDR3 contains 15 residues. CDR3: CASSPEGGSYNEQFF.

The chain combines TRBV6-6 with TRBJ2-7; the TCRdb call, TRBD1, lacks DNA for checking. Per germline, CDR1 MNHNY and CDR2 SVGAGI (reference sequence). This CDR3 comprises 14 residues. The CDR3 loop is CASSYRDSSYEQYF.

The chain combines TRBV29-1 with TRBJ2-7; TCRdb selects TRBD1, and the lack of DNA leaves this call unchecked. Germline V gives CDR1 SQVTM, CDR2 ANQGSEA. The CDR3 is 12 residues long. The CDR3 reads CSVTGLSYEQYF.

The genes are TRBV15 and TRBJ2-5; the TCRdb D gene call, TRBD2, has no DNA to confirm it. Germline V lookup: CDR1 LNHNV, CDR2 YYDKDF (reference sequence). CDR3 length: 17 residues. This CDR3 is CATSRDVAGEIQETQYF.

The chain uses TRBV19 and TRBJ2-1; TCRdb selects TRBD1, and the lack of DNA leaves this call unchecked. Germline V gene lookup returns CDR1 LNHDA and CDR2 SQIVND (reference sequence). The CDR3 length is 15 residues. The CDR3 spells CASSIALGQNNEQFF.

The V call is TRBV7-2, the J call TRBJ2-7; the D call of TRBD1 rests on TCRdb alone, since no DNA is present to check it. Germline V gives CDR1 SGHTA, CDR2 FQGNSA. This CDR3 is built from 15 residues. CDR3 loop: CASSFGQTGGYEQYF.

The chain is built from TRBV25-1 and TRBJ1-4. The germline V gene encodes CDR1 MGHDK and CDR2 SYGVNS. This CDR3 is built from 15 residues. CDR3: CASSEGRALGEKLFF.

The rearrangement uses TRBV28 and TRBJ2-5; TCRdb's D call, TRBD1, is unchecked because there is no DNA. The CDR3 is made up of 14 amino acids. Looked up from germline, CDR1 is MDHEN and CDR2 is SYDVKM. The CDR3: CASRQTGGRETQYF. Looking up the rest from reference TRBV28 and TRBJ2-5 gives the full variable domain: DVKVTQSSRYLVKRTGEKVFLECVQDMDHENMFWYRQDPGLGLRLIYFSYDVKMKEKGDIPEGYSVSREKKERFSLILESASTNQTSMYLCASRQTGGRETQYFGPGTRLLVL.

This chain connects TRBV6-2 or TRBV6-3 to TRBJ2-7; there is no DNA to check the TCRdb D call of TRBD1. The CDR3 sequence is 16 residues long. Germline assignment: CDR1 MNHEY and CDR2 SVGEGT. CDR3 residues: CASSFRRDSSAYEQYF.

The rearrangement uses TRBV7-3 and TRBJ2-7; TCRdb indicates TRBD1, and absent DNA this call remains unverified. The CDR3 is 12 amino acids. CDR1 and CDR2 (germline): SGHTA, FQGTGA. The CDR3 sequence is CASSLGGHEQYF.

The chain uses TRBV5-1 and TRBJ2-3; as DNA is missing, the TRBD2 call by TCRdb cannot be tested. The CDR3 is 15 amino acids. CDR1 is SGHRS, CDR2 YFSETQ, per germline. The CDR3 region is CASSTWTSSTDTQYF.

The rearrangement uses TRBV14 and TRBJ1-1; the TRBD1 assignment by TCRdb is unverifiable without DNA. This CDR3 spans 20 amino acids. Germline assignment: CDR1 SGHDN and CDR2 FVKESK. The CDR3: CASSQLRISGTGDELGTAFF.

This chain joins TRBV7-9 and TRBJ1-1; absent DNA, TCRdb's TRBD1 call cannot be checked. Per germline, CDR1 SEHNR and CDR2 FQNEAQ (reference sequence). This CDR3 is 14 amino acids long. CDR3 residues: CASSPDRWDTEAFF.

The chain employs TRBV10-1 and TRBJ2-7; the TCRdb call, TRBD1, lacks DNA for checking. Germline CDR1 WNHNN, CDR2 SYGVQD (reference sequence). The length of the CDR3 is 15 residues. CDR3 sequence reads: CASSEGASDRYEQYF.

The chain joins TRBV29-1 to TRBJ2-1. The CDR3 length is 13 residues. Germline CDR1 reads SQVTM; CDR2 reads ANQGSEA. The CDR3 sequence: CSVEGRVGYEQFF.

The genes are TRBV7-9 and TRBJ2-3; TCRdb calls TRBD1, which cannot be checked without DNA. Germline V gives CDR1 SEHNR, CDR2 FQNEAQ (reference sequence). CDR3 length: 13 amino acids. CDR3 sequence: CASSGAYEDTQYF.

V is TRBV7-9 and J is TRBJ2-3; checking the TCRdb D call of TRBD1 is not possible without DNA. Germline V lookup: CDR1 SEHNR, CDR2 FQNEAQ (reference sequence). This CDR3 comprises 18 residues. The CDR3 here is CASSLDPPEGVELDTQYF.